This T cell receptor (beta chain) appears in the sequencing data of a study of CD8+CD57+ T cells in acquired aplastic anemia. Study context: DNA per sorted CD4+ or CD8+ sample ranged about 0.19 to 30 ug, averaging around 3.2 ug.

Whoever was chosen for sequencing had shown CD8+CD57+ cell expansion by flow cytometry. It was genomic DNA that served as the template for profiling TCR beta VDJ and CDR3. TCRdb reprocessed the reads via MiXCR and lists one record per CDR3 protein. The top ten clones hold around 9.7% of a sample with more than 150,000 distinct CDR3 sequences, roughly half of them seen once. This clonotype was observed a few times. This CDR3 has 20 amino acids. V lost 7 bases and J lost 3; bases outside the gene matches: 25. This clonotype originated in a human donor with aplastic anemia. The sequenced material came from sorted CD4+, CD8+, or CD8+CD57+ T cells (not recorded which) from PBMCs. The V gene is TRBV12-3 or TRBV12-4, the J gene TRBJ2-7; 9 bases fit TRBD2. CDR3 DNA sequence: TGTGCCAGCATCCCCCTCGGCGAAGCGGGAGGCTCAAGGAGATGCTACGAGCAGTACTTC. Its translation: CASIPLGEAGGSRRCYEQYF.